The clone carrying this T cell receptor (beta chain) appeared a few times. Because the CDR3's place on the DNA is in doubt, the DNA is left out and the CDR3 is given as listed by TCRdb. The sample comes from a study of blood T cell repertoires in COVID-19. Study information: Collection of acute and convalescent COVID-19 samples took place in the United States, Italy and Spain. T cells, B-cell-depleted T cells, or PBMCs provided the cDNA or gDNA that served as material.

Repertoires were generated with immunoSEQ multiplex PCR, while TCRdb's copy carries only in-frame clones and drops some. The sample has 200,000 to 250,000 clones, 65% to 85% seen once; the top ten hold approximately 6.6%. Adults between roughly 18 and 95 years of age took part from 20 to 25 US areas. The CDR3 is 12 residues long, counting both termini. Germline V lookup: CDR1 MNHEY, CDR2 SVGAGI. Sequenced sample: PBMCs or T cells enriched from blood (not recorded which). V and J are TRBV6-5 and TRBJ1-2; no DNA check was done on the table's D call, TRBD1. This clonotype was sampled from a middle-aged woman who had recovered from COVID-19. The CDR3 sequence is CASTSDIYGYTF.